The 30 T cell receptor beta chains below were found in one sample sequenced in a study of T cells in tuberculosis. Sequencing used immunoSEQ multiplex PCR; TCRdb keeps in-frame clones, though not all of them. The sample carries over 35,000 clones, 95% recorded once. Source material: PBMCs. The source is a donor aged 10-29 years with latent tuberculosis or without tuberculosis infection.

The chain carries TRBV30 and TRBJ1-2, with D unresolved. CDR1 and CDR2 from the germline V gene are GTSNPN and SVGIG (reference sequence). There are 13 residues in the CDR3. The germline V and J ends were trimmed by 0 bases and 8 bases, with 13 bases remaining between them. CDR3 nucleotides: TGTGCCTGGAGTGTCGTTTCCTATGAGGGCTACACCTTC. It encodes CAWSVVSYEGYTF. Full variable domain (remainder filled in from reference TRBV30 and TRBJ1-2): SQTIHQWPATLVQPVGSPLSLECTVEGTSNPNLYWYRQAAGRGLQLLFYSVGIGQISSEVPQNLSASRPQDRQFILSSKKLLLSDSGFYLCAWSVVSYEGYTFGSGTRLTVV.

In its sample, this clone was seen once. The chain employs TRBV4-1 and TRBJ1-1; D gene unclear. Trimming removed 1 base at V and 1 base at J, with 13 bases between. The V gene's germline CDR1 is MGHRA and CDR2 YSYEKL. The CDR3 sequence is 16 residues long. In DNA, the CDR3 is TGCGCCAGCAGCCAAGTGGCGGGCGCCCGGAACACTGAAGCTTTCTTT. Translating gives CASSQVAGARNTEAFF.

This clone has more than one count but fewer than ten. This chain connects TRBV4-1 to TRBJ2-7; D not certain. Germline lookup yields CDR1 MGHRA and CDR2 YSYEKL. The germline V and J ends were trimmed by 4 bases and 0 bases, with 10 bases remaining between them. This CDR3 has 14 residues. CDR3 bases: TGCGCCAGCAGCCCACAACGGGTCTCCTACGAGCAGTACTTC. Translation: CASSPQRVSYEQYF.

The chain employs TRBV5-1 and TRBJ1-1; 8 positions match TRBD1. V lost 4 bases to trimming and J lost 3 bases; unmatched junction nucleotides: 5. This CDR3 has 14 residues. Germline V gene lookup returns CDR1 SGHRS and CDR2 YFSETQ. The CDR3: CASSVGDRYTEAFF. Here the CDR3 DNA reads TGCGCCAGCAGCGTGGGGGACAGGTACACTGAAGCTTTCTTT. The complete variable domain, with remaining parts taken from reference TRBV5-1 and TRBJ1-1, reads KAGVTQTPRYLIKTRGQQVTLSCSPISGHRSVSWYQQTPGQGLQFLFEYFSETQRNKGNFPGRFSGRQFSNSRSEMNVSTLELGDSALYLCASSVGDRYTEAFFGQGTRLTVV.

J is TRBJ2-7 and V is TRBV5-8, with 7 bases fitting TRBD2. The germline V gene has CDR1 SGHTS and CDR2 YDEGEE. This CDR3 region has 14 residues. V shed 6 bases, J shed 6 bases, and the junction held 12 bases outside the gene matches. The CDR3 is CASTSRGVRGEQYF. CDR3 sequence (DNA): TGTGCCAGCACCTCCCGGGGGGTTCGCGGCGAGCAGTACTTC.

This clone was counted once. Germline is not matched at one junction end, which may reflect a read error. The chain carries TRBV2 and TRBJ1-5; TRBD1 agrees at 9 bases. The CDR3 contains 14 residues. The germline gives CDR1 SNHLY, CDR2 FYNNEI. The CDR3 region is CASREGQGYQPQHF. The CDR3 coding sequence is TGTGCCAGCAGGGAAGGACAGGGGTATCAGCCCCAGCATTTT.

V and J are TRBV4-1 and TRBJ1-4; D perhaps matches TRBD1 (5 bases). The germline CDR1 and CDR2 sequences are MGHRA and YSYEKL. Trimming took 5 bases from V and 8 from J, leaving 12 bases between them. The CDR3 loop spans 13 amino acids. The CDR3 loop is CASSGQEGEKLFF. The DNA of the CDR3 is TGCGCCAGCAGCGGGCAGGAGGGGGAAAAACTGTTTTTT.

A note on this clone: One end of the junction does not line up with germline, which may come from a read error. The rearrangement joins TRBV29-1 to TRBJ2-5; the match to TRBD1 covers 7 bases. CDR1 and CDR2 from the germline V gene are SQVTM and ANQGSEA. The CDR3 spans 13 residues. The CDR3 sequence is CSAEGQEEETQYF. The CDR3 DNA reads as TGCAGCGCTGAAGGACAGGAGGAGGAGACCCAGTACTTC.

The CDR3 region is CASSTDHSSFNYGYTF. In DNA form, the CDR3 reads TGTGCCAGCAGCACAGATCACAGCTCCTTCAACTATGGCTACACCTTC. The J gene is TRBJ1-2, the V gene TRBV13; D remains unclear. The CDR3 spans 16 residues. V dropped 5 bases and J dropped 2 bases, with 18 bases sitting between them. The germline V gene has CDR1 PRHDT and CDR2 FYEKMQ (reference sequence).

The V and J genes are TRBV20-1 and TRBJ1-4; D possibly corresponds to TRBD1 (5 bases). Trimming stripped 6 bases from V and 10 bases from J, with 12 bases between. The CDR3 is 11 residues long. Germline CDR1 DFQATT, CDR2 SNEGSKA (reference sequence). The CDR3 here is CSARAMGKLFF. For the CDR3, the DNA is TGCAGTGCCAGGGCTATGGGAAAACTGTTTTTT.

The gene calls are TRBV29-1 and TRBJ1-6; D might be TRBD1 (6 bases). V lost 6 bases and J lost 4, with 13 bases in between. Germline loops: CDR1 SQVTM, CDR2 ANQGSEA. This CDR3 spans 14 amino acids. The CDR3 loop is CSVQDSPYNSPLHF. CDR3 DNA sequence: TGCAGCGTACAGGACAGCCCTTATAATTCACCCCTCCACTTT. The whole variable domain, filled in from reference TRBV29-1 and TRBJ1-6, reads SAVISQKPSRDICQRGTSLTIQCQVDSQVTMMFWYRQQPGQSLTLIATANQGSEATYESGFVIDKFPISRPNLTFSTLTVSNMSPEDSSIYLCSVQDSPYNSPLHFGNGTRLTVT.

This clone has more than one count but fewer than ten. V and J are TRBV6-5 and TRBJ1-1; perhaps TRBD1 as D (5 bases). Trimming took off 6 bases at V and 1 base at J, with 9 bases between the two ends. Germline CDR1 and CDR2: MNHEY and SVGAGI. This CDR3 spans 13 amino acids. The chain's CDR3 is CASRFGQNTEAFF. The CDR3 DNA follows: TGTGCCAGCAGATTTGGACAGAACACTGAAGCTTTCTTT.

The chain joins TRBV19 to TRBJ1-2; 9 positions match TRBD1. Germline-derived CDR1 and CDR2 are LNHDA and SQIVND (reference sequence). The CDR3 loop spans 13 amino acids. V lost 6 bases to trimming and J lost 8 bases; unmatched junction nucleotides: 7. The CDR3 nucleotides read TGTGCCAGTAGAGAGAACAGGGGGCGAGGCTACACCTTC. This codes for CASRENRGRGYTF. Full variable domain (remainder filled in from reference TRBV19 and TRBJ1-2): DGGITQSPKYLFRKEGQNVTLSCEQNLNHDAMYWYRQDPGQGLRLIYYSQIVNDFQKGDIAEGYSVSREKKESFPLTVTSAQKNPTAFYLCASRENRGRGYTFGSGTRLTVV.

This rearrangement joins TRBV4-3 to TRBJ1-1; maybe TRBD1 (6 bases). Germline assignment: CDR1 LGHNA and CDR2 YSLEER. Between the trimmed V and J ends, which lost 4 bases and 10 bases, there was a span of 13 bases. This CDR3 is built from 12 residues. CDR3 residues: CASSPLGGPAFF. CDR3 coding DNA: TGCGCCAGCAGCCCATTGGGGGGGCCAGCTTTCTTT.

The chain recombines TRBV7-9 with TRBJ2-1; 12 bases are a match to TRBD2. Germline V gene data show CDR1 as SEHNR and CDR2 as FQNEAQ (reference sequence). Trimming at V came to 5 bases and at J to 8 bases, leaving 7 bases not matched to a gene. CDR3 length equals 15 residues. For the CDR3, the DNA is TGTGCCAGCAGCACACTAGCGGGGGGAACGTATGAGCAGTTCTTC. Translated: CASSTLAGGTYEQFF.

The gene calls are TRBV6-5 and TRBJ1-4; 7 bases align to TRBD1. Germline V gives CDR1 MNHEY, CDR2 SVGAGI. This CDR3 is 15 amino acids long. V gave up 6 bases and J gave up 2 bases; unmatched junction bases: 6. The CDR3 DNA reads as TGTGCCAGCAGCCGGCCAGGGGGTACTAATGAAAAACTGTTTTTT. The encoded protein is CASSRPGGTNEKLFF.

The rearrangement joins TRBV15 to TRBJ1-5; D remains unclear. CDR1 and CDR2 (germline): LNHNV, YYDKDF (reference sequence). The V end lost 1 base, the J end lost 5 bases, and 15 bases lay between the germline ends. This CDR3 spans 16 amino acids. The CDR3 bases are TGTGCCACCAGCAGAGGAGGGTTCCCACGCGATCAGCCCCAGCATTTT. It codes for CATSRGGFPRDQPQHF. Together with reference TRBV15 and TRBJ1-5, the CDR3 gives the full variable domain: DAMVIQNPRYQVTQFGKPVTLSCSQTLNHNVMYWYQQKSSQAPKLLFHYYDKDFNNEADTPDNFQSRRPNTSFCFLDIRSPGLGDTAMYLCATSRGGFPRDQPQHFGDGTRLSIL.

The chain links TRBV11-2 to TRBJ1-5; 7 positions match TRBD1. Germline values: CDR1 SGHAT, CDR2 FQNNGV. The J segment lost 2 bases and the V segment lost 4 bases, leaving 2 bases of the junction unmatched. The CDR3 is 14 residues long. The CDR3 DNA reads TGTGCCAGCAGCTATGGACAGGGCAATCAGCCCCAGCATTTT. It translates to CASSYGQGNQPQHF.

This chain joins TRBV7-9 and TRBJ1-1; D uncertain. Germline values: CDR1 SEHNR, CDR2 FQNEAQ (reference sequence). The V gene lost 4 bases and the J gene lost 11 bases, with 17 bases spanning the gap. The CDR3 totals 13 residues. The CDR3 protein is CASSSVREGAAFF. The DNA for the CDR3 is TGTGCCAGCAGCTCCGTCCGGGAGGGCGCGGCTTTCTTT.

The gene calls are TRBV10-1 and TRBJ1-1; tentative D call: TRBD1 (5 bases). This CDR3 comprises 15 residues. With 11 bases removed from V and 1 base from J, the gap between germline ends came to 20 bases. Germline CDR1 reads WNHNN; CDR2 reads SYGVQD (reference sequence). The CDR3 DNA follows: TGCGCCCACAAACCGGGGCAGGGAGGGAACACTGAAGCTTTCTTT. As protein: CAHKPGQGGNTEAFF.

The V and J genes are TRBV19 and TRBJ2-3, with TRBD2 matching 12 bases. Germline loops: CDR1 LNHDA, CDR2 SQIVND (reference sequence). Trimming removed 1 base from V and 4 bases from J; junction bases left unmatched: 6. The CDR3 contains 17 residues. The CDR3 reads CASSIGGLAGLPDTQYF. CDR3 DNA: TGTGCCAGTAGTATAGGTGGACTAGCGGGGTTACCAGATACGCAGTATTTT.

The table lists this clone with a count of one. This chain uses TRBV30 with TRBJ1-2, with no clear D. CDR1 is GTSNPN and CDR2 is SVGIG in the germline V gene (reference sequence). V was shortened by 2 bases and J by 7 bases, with 20 bases between the two germline ends. This CDR3 region has 15 residues. The CDR3 spells CAWSPRRTATSGYTF. CDR3 coding DNA: TGTGCCTGGAGTCCCCGGAGGACGGCCACTAGTGGCTACACCTTC.

The chain employs TRBV5-6 and TRBJ1-5; TRBD1 matches at 7 bases. CDR1 and CDR2 from the germline V gene are SGHDT and YYEEEE. The CDR3 extends over 15 amino acids. V dropped 3 bases and J dropped 4; count of bases not matched to a gene: 7. CDR3 amino acids: CASSSTLTGNQPQHF. CDR3 sequence (DNA): TGTGCCAGCAGCTCCACCCTGACAGGGAATCAGCCCCAGCATTTT.

This sequence joins TRBV9 and TRBJ1-1; 8 bases are shared with TRBD1. The CDR3 is 16 residues long. V lost 0 bases to trimming and J lost 0 bases; unmatched junction nucleotides: 4. Germline CDR1 is SGDLS and CDR2 is YYNGEE. As DNA, the CDR3 is TGTGCCAGCAGCGTAGGGCCAGGGGGCTTGAACACTGAAGCTTTCTTT. It encodes CASSVGPGGLNTEAFF. The entire variable domain, with the rest obtained from reference TRBV9 and TRBJ1-1, is as follows: DSGVTQTPKHLITATGQRVTLRCSPRSGDLSVYWYQQSLDQGLQFLIQYYNGEERAKGNILERFSAQQFPDLHSELNLSSLELGDSALYFCASSVGPGGLNTEAFFGQGTRLTVV.

The chain joins TRBV28 to TRBJ2-7; D may be TRBD1 (6 bases). Germline values: CDR1 MDHEN, CDR2 SYDVKM. V was cut by 2 bases and J by 3 bases, with 14 bases left in between. The CDR3 has 15 residues. The CDR3 reads CASSLGGHPDYEQYF. DNA of the CDR3: TGTGCCAGCAGTTTAGGGGGACACCCAGACTACGAGCAGTACTTC.

The chain recombines TRBV9 with TRBJ2-1; no definite D call. V was shortened by 4 bases and J by 2 bases, with 19 bases between the two germline ends. The CDR3 sequence is 17 residues long. Looked up from germline, CDR1 is SGDLS and CDR2 is YYNGEE. In nucleotides, the CDR3 is TGTGCCAGCAGCCCTGTTGCGTTTTCGCCTACCTACAATGAGCAGTTCTTC. As protein: CASSPVAFSPTYNEQFF. Full variable domain (outside the CDR3, taken from reference TRBV9 and TRBJ2-1): DSGVTQTPKHLITATGQRVTLRCSPRSGDLSVYWYQQSLDQGLQFLIQYYNGEERAKGNILERFSAQQFPDLHSELNLSSLELGDSALYFCASSPVAFSPTYNEQFFGPGTRLTVL.

V usage is TRBV7-8 and J usage is TRBJ1-2; no clear D. CDR3 size: 12 residues. Trimming pared 1 base from V and 4 bases from J, leaving 4 bases between. Germline V lookup: CDR1 SGHVS, CDR2 FQNEAQ. In nucleotides, the CDR3 is TGTGCCAGCAGCTTAGTCTTCTATGGCTACACCTTC. It encodes CASSLVFYGYTF.

The chain joins TRBV18 to TRBJ1-1, with 8 nucleotides matching TRBD1. Germline CDR1 and CDR2: KGHSH and LQKENI. This CDR3 has 12 amino acids. V lost 5 bases to trimming and J lost 6 bases; unmatched junction nucleotides: 2. CDR3 in amino acids: CASSTTGAEAFF. DNA of the CDR3: TGTGCCAGCTCAACGACAGGGGCTGAAGCTTTCTTT.

The chain uses TRBV27 and TRBJ2-7; D possibly corresponds to TRBD1 (6 bases). CDR1 is MNHEY, CDR2 SMNVEV, per germline (reference sequence). Between the trimmed V and J ends, which lost 1 base and 4 bases, there was a span of 17 bases. There are 16 residues in the CDR3. This chain's CDR3 is CASSLFMGAGVYEQYF. The CDR3 region has the DNA TGTGCCAGCAGTTTATTCATGGGGGCTGGCGTGTACGAGCAGTACTTC.

V usage is TRBV6-1 and J usage is TRBJ2-3; TRBD1 matches at 11 bases. Trimming cost V 8 bases and J 3 bases; bases outside gene matches: 7. The CDR3 totals 15 residues. Germline assignment: CDR1 MNHNS and CDR2 SASEGT. This CDR3 reads CASGKDRGRTDTQYF. As DNA, the CDR3 is TGTGCCAGCGGAAAGGACAGGGGGCGGACAGATACGCAGTATTTT.